Shown below are 11 T cell receptor beta chains from a single sample sequenced in a study of immune evolution from preneoplasia to lung adenocarcinoma. Repertoires were generated with immunoSEQ multiplex PCR, while TCRdb's copy carries only in-frame clones and drops some. The sample holds 6,500 to 10,000 clones, roughly 80% seen once. The sample was FFPE invasive lung adenocarcinoma tissue. These receptors came from a person aged 50-75 years with lung adenocarcinoma.

Of note for this clone: The sample carries other DNA sequences with the same CDR3. The V call is TRBV1, the J call TRBJ1-5; TRBD1, the table's D call, lacks a check against the DNA. TRBV1 is deemed a pseudogene. This CDR3 region has 14 residues. CDR3 coding DNA: TGCACCAGCACCGGGACAGGGTTGGGACAGCCCCAGCATTTT. This gives the protein CTSTGTGLGQPQHF.

The chain employs TRBV27 and TRBJ1-6; D gene uncertain. Trimming removed 6 bases from V and 6 bases from J, with 9 bases in between. This CDR3 contains 13 residues. The germline gives CDR1 MNHEY, CDR2 SMNVEV (reference sequence). In DNA form, the CDR3 reads TGTGCCAGCAGCCTGGGCAGTAATTCACCCCTCCACTTT. This translates into CASSLGSNSPLHF.

J is TRBJ1-2 and V is TRBV29-1; 8 bases map to TRBD1. J lost 6 bases, V lost 5 bases, and 8 bases had no gene match. The germline V gene has CDR1 SQVTM and CDR2 ANQGSEA. This CDR3 region has 13 residues. Here the CDR3 DNA reads TGCAGCGTTAGAGAGGACAGGGCTGATGGCTACACCTTC. It yields the protein CSVREDRADGYTF.

The J gene is TRBJ2-1, the V gene TRBV5-6; 7 nucleotides match TRBD1. Germline-derived CDR1 and CDR2 are SGHDT and YYEEEE. J lost 1 base, V lost 4 bases, and 11 bases had no gene match. The CDR3 length is 17 residues. This CDR3 is CASSRYGTALSYNEQFF. The CDR3 region has the DNA TGTGCCAGCAGCCGATACGGGACAGCTTTATCCTACAATGAGCAGTTCTTC.

The genes are TRBV7-9 and TRBJ1-2; 10 nucleotides agree with TRBD1. CDR3 size: 15 residues. V gave up 5 bases and J gave up 2 bases; unmatched junction bases: 5. Germline V gene data show CDR1 as SEHNR and CDR2 as FQNEAQ (reference sequence). CDR3: CASSKPGQGNYGYTF. The CDR3 region has the DNA TGTGCCAGCAGCAAGCCGGGACAGGGGAACTATGGCTACACCTTC.

This clone was seen a few times. The chain recombines TRBV28 with TRBJ2-1, with 14 bases identical to TRBD2. Germline V gives CDR1 MDHEN, CDR2 SYDVKM. This CDR3 spans 17 amino acids. V was clipped by 0 bases and J by 6 bases; unmatched bases: 4. The CDR3 sequence: CASSLWTGTSGSNEQFF. The CDR3 DNA follows: TGTGCCAGCAGTTTATGGACCGGGACTAGCGGGAGCAATGAGCAGTTCTTC.

V is TRBV28 and J is TRBJ2-7, with a weak D call TRBD1 (7 bases). The CDR3 contains 14 residues. V lost 8 bases and J lost 4, with 18 bases in between. Germline CDR1 reads MDHEN; CDR2 reads SYDVKM. CDR3 amino acids: CASAQAGTDYEQYF. CDR3 DNA: TGTGCCAGCGCCCAGGCGGGGACAGATTACGAGCAGTACTTC.

This clone was counted only a few times. The CDR3 is CASSLVSYNEQFF. The CDR3 DNA is TGCGCCAGCAGCTTGGTGTCATACAATGAGCAGTTCTTC. The chain couples TRBV5-1 to TRBJ2-1; no definite D call. V lost 0 bases to trimming and J lost 4 bases, with 5 bases between them. CDR1 SGHRS and CDR2 YFSETQ come from the germline V gene. The CDR3 has 13 residues.

The chain combines TRBV19 with TRBJ2-7; D remains ambiguous. There are 16 residues in the CDR3. Trimming removed 5 bases from V and 2 bases from J, with 19 bases in between. Germline V gives CDR1 LNHDA, CDR2 SQIVND (reference sequence). The CDR3 loop reads CASSAESSRTAYEQYF. In nucleotides, the CDR3 is TGTGCCAGTAGTGCCGAGAGCTCAAGGACCGCCTACGAGCAGTACTTC.

This rearrangement joins TRBV11-2 to TRBJ2-7; D is uncertain. Germline V gives CDR1 SGHAT, CDR2 FQNNGV. The CDR3 runs to 14 residues. The V and J ends lost 3 bases and 3 bases respectively, with 12 bases between them. The CDR3 coding sequence is TGTGCCAGCAGCTTTCCCGTAGGATACTACGAGCAGTACTTC. Translated, it gives CASSFPVGYYEQYF.

This sequence joins TRBV5-4 and TRBJ2-7; 13 nucleotides align to TRBD2. V lost 0 bases to trimming and J lost 5 bases; unmatched junction nucleotides: 5. CDR1 is SGHNT, CDR2 YYREEE, per germline (reference sequence). The CDR3 loop spans 16 amino acids. For the CDR3, the DNA is TGTGCCAGCAGCTTGGTGAGGACTAGCGGGAGCGACGAGCAGTACTTC. Protein sequence: CASSLVRTSGSDEQYF.